This T cell receptor (beta chain) emerged from a study of cytomegalovirus exposure and HLA in healthy donors. The CDR3 has 17 amino acids. Per germline, CDR1 ENHRY and CDR2 SYGVKD. Unmatched junction bases numbered 3, after V lost 4 bases and J lost 0 bases. It was with 60 Vbeta and 13 Jbeta primers that the PCR ran. The repertoire was sequenced with immunoSEQ multiplex PCR; TCRdb's copy has only in-frame clones and lacks some. The data show about 99,000 clones, and the top ten clones hold approximately 3.7%. The V and J genes are TRBV10-3 and TRBJ2-3; TRBD2 aligns across 14 bases. The TCR originated in a man between 40 and 49 years old in good health and CMV-seronegative. Sequenced material: PBMCs. For the CDR3, the DNA is TGTGCCATCAGTGCGGGACTAGCGGGAGCTAGCACAGATACGCAGTATTTT. Translation gives CAISAGLAGASTDTQYF.